This T cell receptor beta chain appears in the sequencing data of a study of control samples from healthy donors and cancer patients. The CDR3 length is 12 residues. Germline CDR1 KGHSH, CDR2 LQKENI. Trimming took off 3 bases at V and 6 bases at J, with 7 bases between the two ends. The data were produced by immunoSEQ multiplex PCR, yet TCRdb's version contains in-frame clones alone and is incomplete. The data contain 100,000 to 150,000 clones, roughly 92% of them singletons. The J gene is TRBJ2-3, the V gene TRBV18; D call uncertain. The clonotype comes from a man at least 80 years old with head and neck cancer. What was sequenced was PBMCs. CDR3 DNA: TGTGCCAGCTCACCCGACCGGGATACGCAGTATTTT. Its translation: CASSPDRDTQYF.